The next 18 T cell receptor beta chains were all read from a single sample in a study of cytomegalovirus exposure and HLA in healthy donors. It was with 60 Vbeta and 13 Jbeta primers that the PCR ran. This table comes from immunoSEQ multiplex PCR, and its TCRdb copy is limited to in-frame clones, with some not included. Of about 130,000 clones in the sample, roughly 80% were seen once. The sample taken for sequencing was PBMCs. The receptors shown here come from a woman aged 40-49 years in good health and CMV-seropositive.

The chain joins TRBV18 to TRBJ1-3; 10 nucleotides align to TRBD1. Trimming at V came to 1 base and at J to 0 bases, leaving 6 bases not matched to a gene. The CDR3 totals 18 residues. Germline lookup yields CDR1 KGHSH and CDR2 LQKENI. CDR3 DNA: TGTGCCAGCTCACCACTAAAGGGACAGGGGACCTCTGGAAACACCATATATTTT. Its translation is CASSPLKGQGTSGNTIYF.

This clone was seen once. This rearrangement joins TRBV28 to TRBJ2-7; TRBD2 aligns across 8 bases. J was trimmed by 6 bases and V by 4 bases; bases with no gene match: 14. There are 16 residues in the CDR3. Germline V gives CDR1 MDHEN, CDR2 SYDVKM. In DNA, the CDR3 is TGTGCCAGCAGTTCCTCGAGCGGGAGTGAGTACGGCGAGCAGTACTTC. Amino acid sequence: CASSSSSGSEYGEQYF.

The chain uses TRBV5-8 and TRBJ2-7; 12 nucleotides align to TRBD1. Trimming cost V 2 bases and J 5 bases; bases outside gene matches: 8. Germline CDR1 reads SGHTS; CDR2 reads YDEGEE. CDR3 length: 16 amino acids. In nucleotides, the CDR3 is TGTGCCAGCAGCTTCTACTCCGGGACAGGGGGCCACGAGCAGTACTTC. It yields the protein CASSFYSGTGGHEQYF.

V gene TRBV7-8 combines with J gene TRBJ2-1, with D possibly TRBD2 on 6 matching bases. The V and J ends lost 0 bases and 7 bases respectively, with 16 bases between them. From germline, CDR1 is SGHVS and CDR2 FQNEAQ. This CDR3 is 16 amino acids long. CDR3 in DNA: TGTGCCAGCAGCTTAGCTTTCGGGAGTGGGGCAAATGAGCAGTTCTTC. Its translation: CASSLAFGSGANEQFF. The full variable domain, completed using reference TRBV7-8 and TRBJ2-1, is GAGVSQSPRYKVAKRGQDVALRCDPISGHVSLFWYQQALGQGPEFLTYFQNEAQLDKSGLPSDRFFAERPEGSVSTLKIQRTQQEDSAVYLCASSLAFGSGANEQFFGPGTRLTVL.

The chain recombines TRBV6-1 with TRBJ1-5; TRBD1 is a possible D gene (5 bases). CDR3 size: 14 residues. Germline CDR1 is MNHNS and CDR2 is SASEGT. Between the trimmed V and J ends, which lost 5 bases and 7 bases, there was a span of 15 bases. The CDR3 nucleotides read TGTGCCAGCAGTCCGAACTGGGGGGAGCAGCCCCAGCATTTT. This codes for CASSPNWGEQPQHF.

The rearrangement joins TRBV6-5 to TRBJ2-7; D ambiguous. The V gene lost 0 bases and the J gene lost 2 bases, with 8 bases spanning the gap. Per the germline V gene, CDR1 is MNHEY and CDR2 is SVGAGI. The CDR3 is 14 amino acids. In DNA, the CDR3 is TGTGCCAGCAGTTACTCAACAGCTGCCTACGAGCAGTACTTC. It encodes CASSYSTAAYEQYF.

The V call is TRBV7-9, the J call TRBJ2-7, with 7 nucleotides matching TRBD2. Trimming cost V 4 bases and J 2 bases; bases outside gene matches: 5. This CDR3 comprises 14 residues. Looked up from germline, CDR1 is SEHNR and CDR2 is FQNEAQ (reference sequence). This CDR3 is CASSWRAGTYEQYF. The CDR3 DNA follows: TGTGCCAGCAGCTGGCGAGCGGGAACCTACGAGCAGTACTTC.

The chain uses TRBV5-1 and TRBJ1-1; 11 bases match TRBD1. Trimming removed 4 bases from V and 2 bases from J; junction bases left unmatched: 4. CDR1 is SGHRS, CDR2 YFSETQ, per germline. CDR3 length: 15 amino acids. The CDR3 protein is CASSPGQGVNTEAFF. For the CDR3, the DNA is TGCGCCAGCAGCCCGGGACAGGGGGTCAACACTGAAGCTTTCTTT.

The chain has TRBV23-1 and TRBJ1-2; D is undetermined. TRBV23-1 is noted as an ORF with a role that remains uncertain. V was cut by 6 bases and J by 11 bases, with 7 bases left in between. The CDR3 runs to 9 residues. This chain's CDR3 is CASSHTYTF. The DNA for the CDR3 is TGCGCCAGCAGCCACACGTACACCTTC.

This clone has a handful of counts. CDR3 bases: TGTGCCAGCAGCCGGACAGGGGGCACTGAAGCTTTCTTT. Translation gives CASSRTGGTEAFF. V gene TRBV9 combines with J gene TRBJ1-1; 10 nucleotides agree with TRBD1. Germline CDR1 reads SGDLS; CDR2 reads YYNGEE. The junction had 1 base not matched to a gene; V was cut back by 4 bases and J by 4 bases. This CDR3 has 13 amino acids.

This rearrangement joins TRBV30 to TRBJ2-7; 8 bases are a match to TRBD2. Germline-derived CDR1 and CDR2 are GTSNPN and SVGIG (reference sequence). The CDR3 runs to 14 residues. Losses at the gene ends were 3 bases for V and 7 bases for J; bases not matched to a gene: 11. CDR3 DNA sequence: TGTGCCTGGAGAACTAGCGGCCGTGGTGTGGAGCAGTACTTC. It specifies CAWRTSGRGVEQYF.

The chain links TRBV5-1 to TRBJ2-3; 7 nucleotides match TRBD2. The length of the CDR3 is 16 residues. Per germline, CDR1 SGHRS and CDR2 YFSETQ. Trimming removed 0 bases from V and 3 bases from J; junction bases left unmatched: 7. DNA of the CDR3: TGCGCCAGCAGCTTGGGAGGGCGGGGGTCGACAGATACGCAGTATTTT. Translated: CASSLGGRGSTDTQYF.

This clone was counted only a few times. The chain carries TRBV7-2 and TRBJ2-7; 10 bases map to TRBD1. Germline lookup yields CDR1 SGHTA and CDR2 FQGNSA. The ends lost 5 bases at V and 4 bases at J; junction bases unmatched: 8. The CDR3 is 15 residues long. CDR3 protein: CASSHESGQGYEQYF. The CDR3 coding sequence is TGTGCCAGCAGCCATGAGTCGGGACAGGGGTACGAGCAGTACTTC.

This chain links TRBV6-6 with TRBJ1-2; the match to TRBD1 covers 8 bases. CDR3 length: 12 residues. V gave up 6 bases and J gave up 8 bases; unmatched junction bases: 5. CDR1 MNHNY and CDR2 SVGAGI come from the germline V gene (reference sequence). The CDR3 reads CASSHRGGGYTF. The DNA of the CDR3 is TGTGCCAGCAGCCACAGGGGGGGAGGCTACACCTTC.

The CDR3, as DNA: TGCGCCAGCAGCCCTGGATTGCAGGGCTATGGCTACACCTTC. This encodes CASSPGLQGYGYTF. The chain carries TRBV4-1 and TRBJ1-2; D may be TRBD1 (5 bases). CDR1 is MGHRA and CDR2 is YSYEKL in the germline V gene. Deletions cut 4 bases from V and 4 bases from J, with 13 bases between. The CDR3 has 14 amino acids.

The rearrangement uses TRBV7-8 and TRBJ2-5; 11 bases fit TRBD2. Germline assignment: CDR1 SGHVS and CDR2 FQNEAQ. This CDR3 spans 15 amino acids. V was clipped by 5 bases and J by 2 bases; unmatched bases: 4. CDR3 protein: CASSQGLAEQETQYF. In DNA, the CDR3 is TGTGCCAGCAGCCAGGGACTAGCGGAACAAGAGACCCAGTACTTC.

With respect to this clone: The sample carries other DNA sequences with the same CDR3. This chain connects TRBV19 to TRBJ1-3; 7 nucleotides match TRBD1. After removal of 5 bases from V and 4 bases from J, the junction contained 5 bases not matched to a gene. The CDR3 spans 14 residues. Germline CDR1 reads LNHDA; CDR2 reads SQIVND (reference sequence). Here the CDR3 DNA reads TGTGCCAGTAGTGCGACAGGGCTCGGAAACACCATATATTTT. Translated: CASSATGLGNTIYF.

The chain carries TRBV18 and TRBJ1-6, with 8 bases aligning to TRBD1. The CDR3 runs 16 residues. V shed 4 bases, J shed 4 bases, and the junction held 6 bases outside the gene matches. In germline, CDR1 is KGHSH, CDR2 LQKENI. CDR3 nucleotide sequence: TGTGCCAGCTCACACACGACAGGGGAGTATAATTCACCCCTCCACTTT. Translated, it gives CASSHTTGEYNSPLHF.